Below are 12 T cell receptor beta chains sequenced from a single sample in a study of blood T cell repertoires in COVID-19. The data were produced by immunoSEQ multiplex PCR, yet TCRdb's version contains in-frame clones alone and is incomplete. The sample includes more than 300,000 clones, 90% to 95% of them seen just once. The specimen was PBMCs or T cells enriched from blood (not recorded which). These receptors were obtained from a woman under 40 who had been exposed to COVID-19.

This clone has a single count. This chain uses TRBV18 with TRBJ1-1, with 9 bases lining up with TRBD1. V was pared by 5 bases and J by 5 bases, with 6 bases of the junction left unmatched. Germline V gene lookup returns CDR1 KGHSH and CDR2 LQKENI. The CDR3 extends over 14 amino acids. CDR3 nucleotide sequence: TGTGCCAGCTCAGGCGGACAGGGGAGGACTGAAGCTTTCTTT. Its protein product is CASSGGQGRTEAFF. The full variable domain, its missing parts supplied by reference TRBV18 and TRBJ1-1, is NAGVMQNPRHLVRRRGQEARLRCSPMKGHSHVYWYRQLPEEGLKFMVYLQKENIIDESGMPKERFSAEFPKEGPSILRIQQVVRGDSAAYFCASSGGQGRTEAFFGQGTRLTVV.

This clone was counted a single time. The rearrangement links TRBV4-1 to TRBJ1-2, with unresolved D. Germline CDR1 is MGHRA and CDR2 is YSYEKL. V was cut by 4 bases and J by 4 bases, with 13 bases left in between. The CDR3 has 14 amino acids. The CDR3 here is CASSLSDDSYGYTF. DNA for the CDR3: TGCGCCAGCAGCCTTAGCGACGATTCCTATGGCTACACCTTC.

This rearrangement joins TRBV4-2 to TRBJ1-4; 8 positions agree with TRBD1. This CDR3 comprises 15 residues. CDR1 LGHNA and CDR2 YNFKEQ come from the germline V gene. V dropped 8 bases and J dropped 7; count of bases not matched to a gene: 12. In DNA, the CDR3 is TGTGCCAGCCGACAGAGGCAGGGGGCGTTTGAAAAACTGTTTTTT. It codes for CASRQRQGAFEKLFF.

This clone was seen a few times. CDR3 DNA: TGTGCCATCAGGAGGGACAGCTCGAACACTGAAGCTTTCTTT. Protein: CAIRRDSSNTEAFF. The chain is built from TRBV10-3 and TRBJ1-1; 7 bases fit TRBD1. The germline V gene has CDR1 ENHRY and CDR2 SYGVKD. The CDR3 spans 14 residues. V shed 6 bases, J shed 1 base, and the junction held 5 bases outside the gene matches.

The chain recombines TRBV11-2 with TRBJ2-3, with 7 bases fitting TRBD2. CDR3 length: 17 amino acids. V lost 3 bases to trimming and J lost 4 bases; unmatched junction nucleotides: 13. Germline assignment: CDR1 SGHAT and CDR2 FQNNGV. The CDR3 sequence: CASSFLGGRRLADTQYF. The CDR3, as DNA: TGTGCCAGCAGCTTCTTGGGAGGGCGCCGACTTGCAGATACGCAGTATTTT.

The sample holds one count of this clone. The gene calls are TRBV18 and TRBJ2-7; tentatively, D is TRBD1 (6 bases). V lost 2 bases, J lost 3 bases, and 8 bases lay in between. The CDR3 consists of 13 residues. Germline-derived CDR1 and CDR2 are KGHSH and LQKENI. The CDR3 DNA sequence: TGTGCCAGCTCACCATCCAGGGGCTACGAGCAGTACTTC. This sequence encodes CASSPSRGYEQYF.

The chain is built from TRBV19 and TRBJ2-7; 9 bases are shared with TRBD1. V lost 3 bases, J lost 6 bases, and 6 bases stayed unmatched. The CDR3 spans 14 residues. Per the germline V gene, CDR1 is LNHDA and CDR2 is SQIVND (reference sequence). CDR3 loop: CASSIGTGFSEQYF. The CDR3 DNA follows: TGTGCCAGTAGTATTGGGACAGGGTTCTCCGAGCAGTACTTC. The whole variable domain, filled in from reference TRBV19 and TRBJ2-7, reads DGGITQSPKYLFRKEGQNVTLSCEQNLNHDAMYWYRQDPGQGLRLIYYSQIVNDFQKGDIAEGYSVSREKKESFPLTVTSAQKNPTAFYLCASSIGTGFSEQYFGPGTRLTVT.

This chain uses TRBV5-1 with TRBJ2-5, with 8 bases lining up with TRBD1. Losses at the gene ends were 0 bases for V and 4 bases for J; bases not matched to a gene: 8. Germline V gene data show CDR1 as SGHRS and CDR2 as YFSETQ. CDR3 length equals 16 residues. Here the CDR3 DNA reads TGCGCCAGCAGCTTGGCTTCCAGGGGGCAGATAGAGACCCAGTACTTC. This sequence encodes CASSLASRGQIETQYF.

This chain uses TRBV5-4 with TRBJ2-1, with TRBD2 matching 8 bases. V was pared by 3 bases and J by 2 bases, with 7 bases of the junction left unmatched. Germline assignment: CDR1 SGHNT and CDR2 YYREEE (reference sequence). CDR3 length: 16 amino acids. The CDR3 is CASSYQGRGAYNEQFF. For the CDR3, the DNA is TGTGCCAGCAGCTACCAAGGGCGGGGGGCCTACAATGAGCAGTTCTTC.

The chain joins TRBV19 to TRBJ2-1; D is perhaps TRBD1 (6 bases). Germline assignment: CDR1 LNHDA and CDR2 SQIVND (reference sequence). The CDR3 consists of 14 residues. V was trimmed by 1 base and J by 10 bases, leaving 14 bases between them. The chain's CDR3 is CASSIATGTKEQFF. CDR3 coding DNA: TGTGCCAGTAGTATAGCTACCGGGACAAAAGAGCAGTTCTTC.

In the case of this clone: The junction departs from the called germline gene at one end, perhaps through a read error. This chain joins TRBV6-1 and TRBJ2-7, with TRBD1 identical over 8 bases. Looked up from germline, CDR1 is MNHNS and CDR2 is SASEGT. The CDR3 has 13 amino acids. The CDR3 region is CASSEGQGAGWNF. The CDR3 bases are TGTGCCAGCAGTGAAGGTCAGGGGGCGGGTTGGAACTTC.

The chain couples TRBV5-1 to TRBJ1-2; 11 bases agree with TRBD1. The V segment lost 4 bases and the J segment 2 bases; nucleotides outside the gene matches: 7. This CDR3 spans 16 amino acids. The germline CDR1 and CDR2 sequences are SGHRS and YFSETQ. The chain's CDR3 is CASSIGQGALNYGYTF. DNA for the CDR3: TGCGCCAGCAGCATTGGACAGGGGGCTTTAAACTATGGCTACACCTTC.